The rows below give T cell receptor beta chains drawn from one sample of a study of cytomegalovirus exposure and HLA in healthy donors. Clones were sequenced by immunoSEQ multiplex PCR, and TCRdb holds only the in-frame ones, with some missing. The sample contains over 100,000 clones, approximately 90% of which appear only once. What was sequenced was PBMCs. The source is a woman younger than 30 in good health and CMV-seropositive. CDR3s include the opening cysteine and the closing phenylalanine or tryptophan. The order of the fields is J gene, D gene, clone size, V gene, CDR3 protein, CDR3 DNA. The D gene is left open where the match is weak. Clone size is not always given. Where it is, it says once, few, many or a class for expanded clones.

TRBJ2-7	-	-	TRBV2	CATRLEPQSYEQYF	TGTGCCACACGACTCGAACCGCAATCATACGAGCAGTACTTC
TRBJ2-7	-	-	TRBV6-5	CASSYSTKAGSAQYF	TGTGCCAGCAGTTACTCAACTAAGGCGGGGTCCGCCCAGTACTTC
TRBJ1-3	TRBD1	-	TRBV18	CASSPGQGTNTIYF	TGTGCCAGCTCACCCGGACAGGGGACAAACACCATATATTTT
TRBJ2-7	TRBD2	-	TRBV14	CASSQELAAGEQYF	TGTGCCAGCAGCCAAGAACTAGCGGCGGGGGAGCAGTACTTC
TRBJ2-3	-	-	TRBV6-1	CASSANGQLTTDTQYF	TGTGCCAGCAGTGCTAACGGACAGCTTACCACAGATACGCAGTATTTT
TRBJ2-7	-	-	TRBV5-1	CASSLAGSPNEQYF	TGCGCCAGCAGCTTGGCCGGGTCTCCCAACGAGCAGTACTTC
TRBJ1-6	-	-	TRBV6-1	CAGGSSYNSPLHF	TGTGCCGGCGGTAGCTCCTATAATTCACCCCTCCACTTT
TRBJ2-7	TRBD1	-	TRBV2	CASSPGQGFDEQYF	TGTGCCAGCAGCCCGGGACAGGGGTTCGACGAGCAGTACTTC
TRBJ1-2	-	-	TRBV2	CASRRTSASPDYGYTF	TGTGCCAGCAGACGGACAAGTGCCTCTCCCGACTATGGCTACACCTTC
TRBJ1-1	-	-	TRBV30	CAWNWRTEAFF	TGTGCCTGGAATTGGAGGACTGAAGCTTTCTTT
TRBJ2-7	TRBD1	-	TRBV19	CASSVDRAYEQYF	TGTGCCAGTAGTGTTGACAGGGCCTACGAGCAGTACTTC
TRBJ2-1	TRBD2	-	TRBV6-1	CASRSGGSGYNEQFF	TGTGCCAGCAGGTCGGGCGGGAGCGGCTACAATGAGCAGTTCTTC
TRBJ1-1	-	-	TRBV13	CASSSNGGNTEAFF	TGTGCCAGCAGCTCGAATGGAGGGAACACTGAAGCTTTCTTT
TRBJ1-1	-	-	TRBV7-3	CASSLQGVVDTEAFF	TGTGCCAGCAGCTTACAGGGTGTAGTGGACACTGAAGCTTTCTTT
TRBJ2-7	-	-	TRBV7-9	CASRRTGTSERSSYEQYF	TGTGCCAGCAGGCGCACCGGGACTTCAGAACGGAGCTCCTACGAGCAGTACTTC
TRBJ2-3	TRBD2	-	TRBV5-1	CASSLELAGGPVSDTQYF	TGCGCCAGCAGCTTGGAACTAGCGGGAGGCCCCGTCTCCGATACGCAGTATTTT
TRBJ1-2	-	-	TRBV29-1	CSARGLIDGYTF	TGCAGCGCTAGGGGCCTCATCGATGGCTACACCTTC
TRBJ2-7	TRBD2	-	TRBV5-1	CASSPGGRAVYEQYF	TGCGCCAGCAGCCCCGGCGGGAGGGCTGTCTACGAGCAGTACTTC
TRBJ2-2	-	-	TRBV27	CASSSHPGSNTGELFF	TGTGCCAGCAGTTCGCATCCGGGATCAAACACCGGGGAGCTGTTTTTT
TRBJ1-3	-	-	TRBV28	CASSSGASSGNTIYF	TGTGCCAGCAGTTCGGGTGCGAGCTCTGGAAACACCATATATTTT
TRBJ2-5	TRBD1	-	TRBV6-1	CASSEGTGGAETQYF	TGTGCCAGCAGTGAAGGGACAGGGGGCGCCGAGACCCAGTACTTC
TRBJ1-1	TRBD1	-	TRBV5-6	CASSLAFIGQASRNTEAFF	TGTGCCAGCAGCTTGGCGTTTATTGGACAGGCATCCCGGAACACTGAAGCTTTCTTT
TRBJ1-1	-	-	TRBV5-4	CASSQGPGGTEAFF	TGTGCCAGCAGCCAGGGACCGGGGGGCACTGAAGCTTTCTTT
TRBJ2-1	-	-	TRBV5-1	CASSEGRSGHEQFF	TGCGCCAGCAGCGAGGGCCGATCGGGCCATGAGCAGTTCTTC
TRBJ1-5	TRBD1	-	TRBV5-1	CASSPDRGDSNQPQHF	TGCGCCAGCAGCCCGGACAGGGGGGATAGCAATCAGCCCCAGCATTTT
TRBJ2-1	-	-	TRBV29-1	CSVEGVLGGGTYNEQFF	TGCAGCGTTGAAGGGGTGCTGGGGGGAGGAACCTACAATGAGCAGTTCTTC
TRBJ2-7	TRBD1	-	TRBV4-1	CASSQASGQGDSYEQYF	TGCGCCAGCAGCCAAGCTTCGGGACAGGGGGACTCCTACGAGCAGTACTTC
TRBJ1-1	TRBD1	-	TRBV11-3	CASSSPGQANTEAFF	TGTGCCAGCAGCTCACCGGGACAGGCGAACACTGAAGCTTTCTTT
TRBJ2-7	TRBD1	-	TRBV13	CASSPPTTGDNSYEQYF	TGTGCCAGCAGCCCACCCACCACAGGGGACAACTCCTACGAGCAGTACTTC
TRBJ2-1	TRBD2	-	TRBV9	CASSPRTSGSSFSEQFF	TGTGCCAGCAGCCCCCGGACTAGCGGGAGTAGTTTCAGTGAGCAGTTCTTC
TRBJ2-1	TRBD1	-	TRBV6-6	CASRLGQAHEQFF	TGTGCCAGCAGGCTCGGACAGGCCCATGAGCAGTTCTTC
TRBJ1-4	TRBD1	once	TRBV18	CASSRGQLNEKLFF	TGTGCCAGCTCAAGGGGACAGTTAAATGAAAAACTGTTTTTT
TRBJ2-1	TRBD2	-	TRBV7-2	CASSPRGTSGTNEQFF	TGTGCCAGCAGCCCAAGAGGGACTAGCGGGACCAATGAGCAGTTCTTC
TRBJ1-1	TRBD1	-	TRBV27	CASSLDRAGTEAFF	TGTGCCAGCAGTTTGGACAGGGCGGGAACTGAAGCTTTCTTT
TRBJ2-5	-	-	TRBV2	CASSERDTIRWQETQYF	TGTGCCAGCAGTGAACGGGACACCATACGATGGCAAGAGACCCAGTACTTC
TRBJ1-2	TRBD1	-	TRBV30	CAWTIGDSYGYTF	TGTGCCTGGACAATAGGGGACAGCTATGGCTACACCTTC
TRBJ1-1	-	-	TRBV4-1	CASSQTGVMNTEAFF	TGCGCCAGCAGCCAAACGGGGGTTATGAACACTGAAGCTTTCTTT
TRBJ1-4	TRBD1	-	TRBV28	CASSREETGESEKLFF	TGTGCCAGCAGCAGAGAGGAGACAGGGGAAAGCGAAAAACTGTTTTTT
TRBJ1-4	TRBD1	-	TRBV4-1	CASSPLGRTGGEKLFF	TGCGCCAGCAGCCCCCTAGGAAGAACAGGGGGCGAAAAACTGTTTTTT
TRBJ2-7	TRBD1	-	TRBV6-5	CASRGGGTGREQYF	TGTGCCAGCAGGGGAGGAGGGACAGGGCGCGAGCAGTACTTC
TRBJ1-2	TRBD1	few	TRBV5-4	CASSLTGYGYTF	TGTGCCAGCAGCCTGACAGGGTATGGCTACACCTTC
TRBJ1-1	TRBD1	-	TRBV7-3	CASTPTGGLVEAFF	TGTGCCAGCACCCCAACAGGGGGCCTCGTTGAAGCTTTCTTT
TRBJ1-6	TRBD1	few	TRBV19	CASRGTGYNSPLHF	TGTGCCAGTAGGGGGACAGGGTACAATTCACCCCTCCACTTT
TRBJ2-3	TRBD2	-	TRBV6-1	CASSEGTSGTRGQYF	TGTGCCAGCAGTGAGGGGACTAGCGGAACCAGGGGGCAGTATTTT
TRBJ1-4	-	-	TRBV2	CASSWRPQNEKLFF	TGTGCCAGCAGTTGGAGACCTCAAAATGAAAAACTGTTTTTT
TRBJ1-2	TRBD1	-	TRBV4-3	CASSLGRGLRNYGYTF	TGCGCCAGCAGCCTAGGAAGGGGGCTCCGTAACTATGGCTACACCTTC
TRBJ2-1	TRBD2	-	TRBV28	CASTPATSGMDEQFF	TGTGCCAGCACCCCCGCGACTAGCGGGATGGATGAGCAGTTCTTC
TRBJ2-1	TRBD1	-	TRBV27	CASARDRGYNEQFF	TGTGCCAGCGCCAGGGACAGGGGTTACAATGAGCAGTTCTTC
TRBJ2-2	-	-	TRBV7-2	CASSYYSSTGELFF	TGTGCCAGCAGCTACTACTCCTCGACCGGGGAGCTGTTTTTT
TRBJ1-4	-	-	TRBV7-8	CASSLSGENEKLFF	TGTGCCAGCAGCTTATCGGGGGAGAATGAAAAACTGTTTTTT
TRBJ2-2	-	-	TRBV9	CASSSGGTLTGELFF	TGTGCCAGCAGTTCAGGGGGGACCCTCACCGGGGAGCTGTTTTTT
TRBJ2-6	TRBD1	-	TRBV27	CASSSRGNGANVLTF	TGTGCCAGCAGTTCCAGGGGGAACGGGGCCAACGTCCTGACTTTC
TRBJ2-1	TRBD2	-	TRBV13	CASSLRGLAQDEQFF	TGTGCCAGCAGCTTGAGGGGACTAGCGCAGGATGAGCAGTTCTTC
TRBJ1-2	-	-	TRBV5-6	CASSFQGRDYGYTF	TGTGCCAGCAGCTTTCAGGGTAGAGACTATGGCTACACCTTC
TRBJ2-1	TRBD2	-	TRBV7-6	CASSSGLAGDNEQFF	TGTGCCAGCAGCTCCGGACTAGCGGGAGACAATGAGCAGTTCTTC
TRBJ2-2	-	-	TRBV15	CATSREAPGRRVGELFF	TGTGCCACCAGCAGAGAAGCCCCAGGGAGGAGGGTCGGGGAGCTGTTTTTT
TRBJ1-4	-	-	TRBV6-5	CASSYSGGVGEKLFF	TGTGCCAGCAGTTACTCGGGGGGGGTTGGTGAAAAACTGTTTTTT
TRBJ2-1	-	once	TRBV19	CASSRPGDGFNEQFF	TGTGCCAGTAGTAGGCCCGGGGATGGCTTCAATGAGCAGTTCTTC